Described below is a single TCR beta chain sequence and its context. Its antigen is undetermined. Time point specified: cycle 4 day 1 (C4D1), after around six weeks of nivolumab. In every patient, relapse followed autologous stem cell transplantation, while exposure to brentuximab vedotin differed. Magnetic depletion of unwanted cells isolated CD4+ T cells from thawed PBMCs. This CDR3 is built from 15 residues. The germline V gene has CDR1 SGHDT and CDR2 YYEEEE. The V segment lost 0 bases and the J segment 5 bases; nucleotides outside the gene matches: 2. The source of the sample is a study of PD-1 blockade in classical Hodgkin lymphoma. Study findings and constraints: Complete responders showed a baseline diversity that resembled the diversity of newly diagnosed patients. TCR diversity rose significantly by C4D1 in CD4+ but not CD8+ cells. Compared with healthy donors, newly diagnosed patients reportedly showed lower baseline TCR diversity.

Some clones are missing from TCRdb's copy, which holds only in-frame ones; the method was immunoSEQ multiplex PCR. The sample yields roughly 29,000 clones, 85% to 90% seen once. The sequence derives from a human donor with classical Hodgkin lymphoma. The source material was CD4+ T cells from blood, sampled before the fourth cycle of nivolumab. The chain employs TRBV5-6 and TRBJ1-4; TRBD1 aligns across 9 bases. CDR3 sequence (DNA): TGTGCCAGCAGCTTGGGGGACAGGGTAAATGAAAAACTGTTTTTT. The encoded protein is CASSLGDRVNEKLFF.